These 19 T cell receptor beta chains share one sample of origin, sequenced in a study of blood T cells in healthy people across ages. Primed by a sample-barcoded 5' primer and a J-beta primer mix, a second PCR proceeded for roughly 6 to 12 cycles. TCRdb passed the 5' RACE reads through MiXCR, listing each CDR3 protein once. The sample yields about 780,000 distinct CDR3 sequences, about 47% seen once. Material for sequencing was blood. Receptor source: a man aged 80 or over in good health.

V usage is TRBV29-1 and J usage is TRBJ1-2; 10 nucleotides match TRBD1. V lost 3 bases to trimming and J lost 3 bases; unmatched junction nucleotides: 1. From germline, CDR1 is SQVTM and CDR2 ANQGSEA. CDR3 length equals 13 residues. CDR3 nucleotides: TGCAGCGTTGAGGGGACAGGGGACTATGGCTACACCTTC. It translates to CSVEGTGDYGYTF.

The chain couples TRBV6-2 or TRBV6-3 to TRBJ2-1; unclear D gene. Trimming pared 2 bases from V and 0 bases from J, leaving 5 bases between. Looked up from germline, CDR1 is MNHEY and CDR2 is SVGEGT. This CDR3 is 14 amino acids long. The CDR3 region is CASSYQHSYNEQFF. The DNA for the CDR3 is TGTGCCAGCAGTTACCAGCACTCCTACAATGAGCAGTTCTTC.

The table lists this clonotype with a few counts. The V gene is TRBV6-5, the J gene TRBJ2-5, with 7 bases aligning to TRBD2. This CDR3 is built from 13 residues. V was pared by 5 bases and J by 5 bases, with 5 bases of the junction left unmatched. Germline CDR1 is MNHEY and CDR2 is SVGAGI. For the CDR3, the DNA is TGTGCCAGCAGTCGGACTAGACGGGAGACCCAGTACTTC. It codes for CASSRTRRETQYF.

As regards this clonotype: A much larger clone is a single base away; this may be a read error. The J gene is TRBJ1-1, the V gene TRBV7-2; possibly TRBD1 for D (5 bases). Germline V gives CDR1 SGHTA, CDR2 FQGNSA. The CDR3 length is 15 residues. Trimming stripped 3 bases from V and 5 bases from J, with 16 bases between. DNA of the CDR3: TGTACCAGCAGCTTCCTCATCCAGGGAATGACTGAAGCTTTCTTT. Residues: CTSSFLIQGMTEAFF.

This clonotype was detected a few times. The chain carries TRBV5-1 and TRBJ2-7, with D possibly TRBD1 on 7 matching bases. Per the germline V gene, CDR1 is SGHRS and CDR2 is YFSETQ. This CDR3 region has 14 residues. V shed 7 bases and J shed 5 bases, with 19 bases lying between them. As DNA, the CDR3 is TGCGCCAGCTCCGATGCGCAGGGGGGCCACGAGCAGTACTTC. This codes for CASSDAQGGHEQYF. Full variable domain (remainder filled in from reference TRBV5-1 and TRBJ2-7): KAGVTQTPRYLIKTRGQQVTLSCSPISGHRSVSWYQQTPGQGLQFLFEYFSETQRNKGNFPGRFSGRQFSNSRSEMNVSTLELGDSALYLCASSDAQGGHEQYFGPGTRLTVT.

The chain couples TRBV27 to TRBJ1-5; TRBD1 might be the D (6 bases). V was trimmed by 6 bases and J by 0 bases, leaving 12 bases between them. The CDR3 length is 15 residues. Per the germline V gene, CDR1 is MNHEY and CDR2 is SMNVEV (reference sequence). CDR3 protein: CASSRGQPSNQPQHF. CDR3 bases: TGTGCCAGCAGCCGAGGACAGCCTAGCAATCAGCCCCAGCATTTT.

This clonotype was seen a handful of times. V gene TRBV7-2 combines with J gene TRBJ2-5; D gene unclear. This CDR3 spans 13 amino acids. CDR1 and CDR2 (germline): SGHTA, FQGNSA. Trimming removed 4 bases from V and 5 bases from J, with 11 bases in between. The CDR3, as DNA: TGTGCCAGCAGCTACCCTTGGATGGAGACCCAGTACTTC. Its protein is CASSYPWMETQYF.

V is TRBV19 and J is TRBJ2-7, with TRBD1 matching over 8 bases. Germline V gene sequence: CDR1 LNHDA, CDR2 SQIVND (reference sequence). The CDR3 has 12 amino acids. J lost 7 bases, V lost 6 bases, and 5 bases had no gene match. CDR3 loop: CASRDRADEQYF. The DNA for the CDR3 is TGTGCCAGTAGGGACAGGGCTGATGAGCAGTACTTC. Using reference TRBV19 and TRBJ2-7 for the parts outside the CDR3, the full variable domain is DGGITQSPKYLFRKEGQNVTLSCEQNLNHDAMYWYRQDPGQGLRLIYYSQIVNDFQKGDIAEGYSVSREKKESFPLTVTSAQKNPTAFYLCASRDRADEQYFGPGTRLTVT.

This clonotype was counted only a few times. The CDR3 region has the DNA TGCAGTGCTAGAGATGCAGGGATGGATCAGCCCCAGCATTTT. Protein sequence: CSARDAGMDQPQHF. This chain links TRBV20-1 with TRBJ1-5; perhaps TRBD1 as D (5 bases). V lost 0 bases, J lost 5 bases, and 11 bases lay in between. From germline, CDR1 is DFQATT and CDR2 SNEGSKA (reference sequence). CDR3 length: 14 amino acids.

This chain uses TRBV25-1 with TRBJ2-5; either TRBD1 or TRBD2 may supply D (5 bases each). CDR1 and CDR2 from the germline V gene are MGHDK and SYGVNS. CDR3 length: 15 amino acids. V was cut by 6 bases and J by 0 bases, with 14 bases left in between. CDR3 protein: CASRTGTRYQETQYF. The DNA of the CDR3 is TGTGCCAGCAGAACCGGGACCCGGTACCAAGAGACCCAGTACTTC. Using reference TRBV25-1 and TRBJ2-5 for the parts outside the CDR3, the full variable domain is EADIYQTPRYLVIGTGKKITLECSQTMGHDKMYWYQQDPGMELHLIHYSYGVNSTEKGDLSSESTVSRIRTEHFPLTLESARPSHTSQYLCASRTGTRYQETQYFGPGTRLLVL.

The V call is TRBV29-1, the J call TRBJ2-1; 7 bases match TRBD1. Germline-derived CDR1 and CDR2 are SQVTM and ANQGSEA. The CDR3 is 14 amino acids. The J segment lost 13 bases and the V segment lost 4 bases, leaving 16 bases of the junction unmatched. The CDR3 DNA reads TGCAGCGTTGCGGAAGGGGGCCTCCAAGAGACCCAGTTCTTC. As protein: CSVAEGGLQETQFF.

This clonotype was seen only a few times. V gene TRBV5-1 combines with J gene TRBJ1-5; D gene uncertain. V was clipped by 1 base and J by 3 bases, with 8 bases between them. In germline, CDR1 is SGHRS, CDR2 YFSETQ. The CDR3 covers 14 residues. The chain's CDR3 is CASSLSDNNQPQHF. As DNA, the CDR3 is TGCGCCAGCAGCTTGTCCGACAACAATCAGCCCCAGCATTTT.

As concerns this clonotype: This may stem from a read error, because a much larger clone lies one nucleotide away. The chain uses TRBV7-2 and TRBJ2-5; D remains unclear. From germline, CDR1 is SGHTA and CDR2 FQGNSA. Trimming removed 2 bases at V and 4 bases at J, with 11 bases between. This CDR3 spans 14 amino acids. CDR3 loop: CASSLSGPGETQYF. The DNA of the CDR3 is TGTGCCAGCAGCTTAAGTGGACCGGGAGAGACCCAGTACTTC.

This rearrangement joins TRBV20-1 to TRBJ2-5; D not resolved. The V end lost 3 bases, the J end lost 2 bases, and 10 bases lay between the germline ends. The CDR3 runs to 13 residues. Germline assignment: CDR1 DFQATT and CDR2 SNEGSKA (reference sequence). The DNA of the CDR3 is TGCAGTGCTAGGATGGCTGGACAAGAGACCCAGTACTTC. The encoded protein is CSARMAGQETQYF.

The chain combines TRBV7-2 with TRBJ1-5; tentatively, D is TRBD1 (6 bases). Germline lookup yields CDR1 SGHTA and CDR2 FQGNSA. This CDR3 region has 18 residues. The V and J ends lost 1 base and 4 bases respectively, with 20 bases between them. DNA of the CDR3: TGTGCCAGCAGCTTAGATCGCCGAGGGGGGGCATGGAATCAGCCCCAGCATTTT. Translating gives CASSLDRRGGAWNQPQHF.

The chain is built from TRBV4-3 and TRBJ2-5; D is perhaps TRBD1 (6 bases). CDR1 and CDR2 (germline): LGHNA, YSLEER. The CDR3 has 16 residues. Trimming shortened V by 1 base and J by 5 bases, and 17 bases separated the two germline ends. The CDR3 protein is CASSQGSTGRMETQYF. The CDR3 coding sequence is TGCGCCAGCAGCCAAGGGTCGACAGGACGGATGGAGACCCAGTACTTC.

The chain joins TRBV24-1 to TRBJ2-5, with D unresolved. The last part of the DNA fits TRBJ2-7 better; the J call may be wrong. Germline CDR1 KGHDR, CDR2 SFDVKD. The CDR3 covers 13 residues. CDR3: CATSDSRTYEQYF. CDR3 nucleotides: TGTGCCACCAGTGATTCGAGGACCTACGAGCAGTACTTC.

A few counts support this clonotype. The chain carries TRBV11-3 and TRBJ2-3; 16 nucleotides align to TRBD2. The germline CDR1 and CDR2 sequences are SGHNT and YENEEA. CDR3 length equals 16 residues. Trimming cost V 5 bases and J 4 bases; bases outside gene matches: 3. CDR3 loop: CASSPGTSGRADTQYF. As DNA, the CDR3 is TGTGCCAGCAGCCCCGGGACTAGCGGGAGGGCAGATACGCAGTATTTT.

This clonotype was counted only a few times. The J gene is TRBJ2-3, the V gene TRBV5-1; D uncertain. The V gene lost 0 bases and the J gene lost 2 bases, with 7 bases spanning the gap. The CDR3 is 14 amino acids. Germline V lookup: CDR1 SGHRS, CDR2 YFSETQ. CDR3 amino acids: CASSLEFTTDTQYF. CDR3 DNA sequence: TGCGCCAGCAGCTTGGAGTTCACCACAGATACGCAGTATTTT.